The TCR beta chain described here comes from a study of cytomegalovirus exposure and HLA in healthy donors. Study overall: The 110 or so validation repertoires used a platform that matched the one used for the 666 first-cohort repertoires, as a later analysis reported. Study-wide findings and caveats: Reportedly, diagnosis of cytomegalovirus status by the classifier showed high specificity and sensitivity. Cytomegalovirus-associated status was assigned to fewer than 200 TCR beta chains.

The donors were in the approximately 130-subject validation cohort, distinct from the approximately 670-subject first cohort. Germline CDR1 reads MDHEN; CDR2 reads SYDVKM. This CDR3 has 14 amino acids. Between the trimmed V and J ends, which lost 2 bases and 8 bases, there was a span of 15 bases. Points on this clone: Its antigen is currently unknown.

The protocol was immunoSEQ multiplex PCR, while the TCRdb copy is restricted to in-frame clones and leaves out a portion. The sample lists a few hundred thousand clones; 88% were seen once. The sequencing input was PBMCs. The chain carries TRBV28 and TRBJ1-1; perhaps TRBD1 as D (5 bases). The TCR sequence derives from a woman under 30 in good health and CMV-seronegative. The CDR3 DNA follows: TGTGCCAGCAGTTTAGGGGCCACGACAGCAGAAGCTTTCTTT. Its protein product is CASSLGATTAEAFF.